These T cell receptor beta chains were read from a single sample in a study of blood T cell repertoires in COVID-19. Assay: immunoSEQ multiplex PCR; the TCRdb copy retains only in-frame clones and omits some. Here the sample spans about 58,000 clones, more than 70% being singletons. Material for sequencing was peripheral blood. The origin of the receptors is a man in his forties with active COVID-19. Each CDR3 is given with its conserved first and last residue. D genes are given only for firm matches. Size is stated for part of the rows, as once, few or many counts, or as a class when the clone is expanded.

v_call	d_call	j_call	clone_size	cdr3_aa	cdr3_nt
TRBV19	TRBD1	TRBJ2-1	few	CASSPTGTGTTNEQFF	TGTGCCAGTAGTCCGACCGGGACAGGGACTACGAATGAGCAGTTCTTC
TRBV6-5	.	TRBJ2-1	.	CASTRWGDGEQFF	TGTGCCAGCACCCGGTGGGGAGATGGTGAGCAGTTCTTC
TRBV5-1	TRBD1	TRBJ1-1	.	CASSLTGGFTEAFF	TGCGCCAGCAGCTTGACAGGGGGCTTCACTGAAGCTTTCTTT
TRBV7-9	TRBD1	TRBJ1-4	.	CASSAWDRREKLFF	TGTGCCAGCAGCGCGTGGGACAGAAGGGAAAAACTGTTTTTT
TRBV3-1/TRBV3-2	TRBD2	TRBJ2-7	few	CASSQDWEGSYEQYF	TGTGCCAGCAGCCAAGATTGGGAGGGCTCCTACGAGCAGTACTTC
TRBV3-1/TRBV3-2	TRBD1	TRBJ2-1	.	CASSQGYRGSEQFF	TGTGCCAGCAGCCAAGGGTACAGGGGAAGCGAGCAGTTCTTC
TRBV24-1	TRBD1	TRBJ2-7	.	CATRTFSRDRAYEQYF	TGTGCCACCAGAACCTTCTCTAGGGACAGGGCGTACGAGCAGTACTTC
TRBV6-5	.	TRBJ2-3	.	CASAWSPEGPDTQYF	TGTGCCAGCGCGTGGAGCCCCGAAGGTCCAGATACGCAGTATTTT
TRBV28	TRBD1	TRBJ2-7	once	CASSEGQASSYEQYF	TGTGCCAGCAGTGAGGGACAGGCCAGCTCCTACGAGCAGTACTTC
TRBV5-4	.	TRBJ2-7	once	CASSSSGGQDLLEQYF	TGTGCCAGCAGCTCGTCGGGGGGACAGGACCTCCTAGAGCAGTACTTC
TRBV12-5	TRBD1	TRBJ2-1	.	CASAPGQAYNEQFF	TGTGCTAGTGCTCCGGGACAGGCCTACAATGAGCAGTTCTTC
TRBV7-3	TRBD1	TRBJ2-7	.	CASSPGQGYEQYF	TGTGCCAGCAGCCCGGGACAGGGATACGAGCAGTACTTC
TRBV23-1	TRBD1	TRBJ1-5	.	CASSQSRTGGIQPQHF	TGCGCCAGCAGTCAATCCCGGACAGGGGGGATTCAGCCCCAGCATTTT
TRBV5-8	TRBD1	TRBJ2-3	.	CASRPRTGGTDTQYF	TGTGCCAGCAGACCCCGGACAGGGGGCACAGATACGCAGTATTTT
TRBV3-1/TRBV3-2	TRBD2	TRBJ2-5	.	CASSLPTHRDYQETQYF	TGTGCCAGCAGCCTACCCACCCACCGGGACTATCAAGAGACCCAGTACTTC
TRBV7-2	TRBD1	TRBJ2-1	.	CASSSLGTANNEQFF	TGTGCCAGCAGCTCCCTAGGGACAGCGAACAATGAGCAGTTCTTC
TRBV5-1	.	TRBJ2-5	.	CASSLSRGQETQYF	TGCGCCAGCAGCTTATCCAGGGGACAAGAGACCCAGTACTTC
TRBV27	.	TRBJ1-5	.	CASSFLSNQPQHF	TGTGCCAGCAGTTTCCTAAGCAATCAGCCCCAGCATTTT
TRBV2	.	TRBJ2-1	.	CASGSGFSYNEQFF	TGTGCCAGCGGTAGCGGTTTCTCCTACAATGAGCAGTTCTTC
TRBV2	TRBD1	TRBJ1-4	few	CASSGAGGNEKLFF	TGTGCCAGCAGTGGGGCAGGGGGCAATGAAAAACTGTTTTTT
TRBV29-1	.	TRBJ1-2	.	CSVRGRADGYTF	TGCAGCGTAAGGGGCAGGGCGGATGGCTACACCTTC
TRBV15	.	TRBJ1-2	.	CATSSRGNTYGYTF	TGTGCCACCAGCAGCCGCGGGAATACTTATGGCTACACCTTC
TRBV6-6	TRBD1	TRBJ1-6	.	CASSYRTGNYPLHF	TGTGCCAGCAGTTACCGGACAGGGAATTATCCCCTCCACTTT
TRBV9	TRBD2	TRBJ2-7	.	CASSVREGPYEQYF	TGTGCCAGCAGCGTTCGGGAGGGACCCTACGAGCAGTACTTC
TRBV30	TRBD1	TRBJ1-6	.	CAWSGGTANSPLHF	TGTGCCTGGAGTGGCGGGACAGCCAATTCACCCCTCCACTTT
TRBV4-1	TRBD2	TRBJ2-7	once	CASSQARSSGYYEQYF	TGCGCCAGCAGCCAAGCCAGGTCTAGCGGTTACTACGAGCAGTACTTC
TRBV28	TRBD1	TRBJ1-6	.	CASSSGQVSSYNSPLHF	TGTGCCAGCAGTTCCGGACAGGTTAGCTCCTATAATTCACCCCTCCACTTT
TRBV30	.	TRBJ2-4	.	CAWSTGLAVAKNIQYF	TGTGCCTGGAGCACTGGGCTAGCAGTAGCCAAAAACATTCAGTACTTC
TRBV19	.	TRBJ1-1	.	CASSIWTATEAFF	TGTGCCAGTAGTATATGGACAGCCACTGAAGCTTTCTTT